Listed here is a single T cell receptor beta chain. Its cognate antigen has yet to be identified. No clone much larger than this one lies a single base away; base qualities are absent. Receptor amplification or capture employed 5' RACE. Sequencing took place on an Illumina HiSeq 2000. A universal primer binding site was introduced by template switching, and a unique molecular identifier was present in the final cDNA, enabling accurate counting of TCR cDNA molecules. First-strand cDNA for TCR alpha and beta chains was synthesized from specific primers in the conserved constant-segment region. Each cDNA library was double barcoded, with a SMART-Mk sample barcode plus Illumina barcodes, to control for contamination. TruSeq adapter sequences along with Illumina sample barcodes were introduced in two successive PCR steps. Sequencing of the TCR alpha and beta cDNA libraries was done on the Illumina HiSeq platform using custom primers. In the paper's pipeline: MiGEC processed the raw reads to extract unique molecular identifiers, while MiXCR was used to determine the CDR3 positions. Recombination models were inferred per individual with the repgenHMM and IGoR tools using an EM algorithm. The tcR package in R was used for shared clonotype analysis, with sharing normalized by the product of cloneset sizes. Out-of-frame nonproductive sequences were analyzed to study raw recombination free of thymic and clonal selection effects. TCRdb passed the public sequencing reads through fastp at Q25 and MiXCR, retaining productive beta sequences. When rows share a CDR3 protein, they turn into one entry using the most common DNA and genes. The V and J calls, along with clone size, are taken from TCRdb and not from the paper's own processing. The sample includes some 500,000 distinct CDR3 sequences, with 9.5% to 10% observed a single time. More than 2.5% of the sample belongs to the ten largest clones.

The data derive from a study of identical twins (dated by TCRdb to between 2015 and 2016). About the study as a whole: TCR alpha and beta repertoires from monozygotic twins, unrelated adults of various ages and cord blood were deep-sequenced to test whether fetal clonotypes persist. Replicate twin experiments were performed at different times using different library preparation protocols to rule out contamination.

What the study reported, not specific to this receptor: In beta out-of-frame sequences, excess twin sharing was weaker, because having fewer shared sequences lowered the signal-to-noise ratio. Abundant cord blood beta clonotypes had fewer insertions, young adult naive repertoires showed a similar but weaker trend, and memory repertoires showed no such trend. Because the same donors could not be followed over many years, conclusions were based on cross-sectional statistical analysis. Recombination models systematically underestimated out-of-frame TCR alpha sharing in monozygotic twins but agreed with sharing between unrelated individuals. Compared with coincidental sharing between unrelated individuals, out-of-frame TCR alpha sequences shared between twins showed an excess of sequences with low generation probability. Invariant T cells such as MAIT and iNKT could partly confound zero-insertion analyses, though diverse VJ usage argued against this for most clonotypes.

Only healthy Caucasian donors were included. The twin cohort comprised three pairs of female monozygotic twins, all aged roughly 18 to 30 years. Peripheral blood mononuclear cells were the source from which RNA for the TCR libraries was isolated. The data were also submitted as part of a second study, on yellow fever vaccine responses in identical twins. That second publication adds: The T cell response to vaccination in identical twins was reported by the authors to appear partly convergent and partly personalized. In the study, vaccine-responding T cell clones were precisely tracked in identical twins.

The sequence came from a woman aged 18-29 years in good health. Material for sequencing was PBMCs.

CDR3 protein: CASTPGGSNYGYTF. In nucleotides, the sequence is TGTGCCAGCACCCCGGGGGGGTCTAACTATGGCTACACCTTC. Recombination joined TRBV28 with TRBJ1-2, with TRBD1 tentatively as D gene (5 bases match). Its CDR3 holds 14 amino acids, cysteine through phenylalanine. The retained sequence is limited to the CDR3, 42 bases, with the frame set at the first base. CDR1 and CDR2, per the germline V gene, are MDHEN and SYDVKM. V and J are truncated by 7 bases and 0 bases respectively, leaving an intervening sequence of 12 bases.